The clone carrying this T cell receptor (beta chain) showed up just a few times. Antigen: not known. The entry originates in a study of T cell repertoires in cytomegalovirus infection. TCRdb re-called the reads through MiXCR, storing one row per CDR3 protein. The sample consists of a few hundred thousand distinct CDR3 sequences, about 28% of them appearing once. Study outcomes and limitations: Identification of carriers of CMV plus the relevant HLA was performed using cumulative public TCR beta family frequency.

The CDR3 length is 15 residues. V was pared by 4 bases and J by 3 bases, with 10 bases between. CDR1 and CDR2 (germline): MGHRA, YSYEKL. The sequence was collected from a human donor in good health (CMV status not recorded). Some clones in this sample may be carry-over from other donors' samples. The J gene is TRBJ2-6, the V gene TRBV4-1; D may be TRBD1 (6 bases). Sequencing was performed on cultured PBMCs, taken from culture after CMV antigen stimulation. Here the CDR3 reads CASSPPGVGANVLTF. The CDR3 DNA sequence: TGCGCCAGCAGCCCTCCAGGGGTTGGGGCCAACGTCCTGACTTTC.